This is a list of T cell receptor beta chains from one sample in a study of T cells after yellow fever vaccination. TCRdb re-called the 5' RACE reads with MiXCR, one entry per CDR3 protein. The sample contains about 58,000 distinct CDR3 sequences, 4.5% to 6% of which appear only once. Sample: PBMCs, either bulk or a sorted T-cell subset (CD4+, CD8+, memory, or dextramer-sorted; not recorded which), taken on the day of the yellow fever booster vaccination. These receptors originate from a man between 18 and 35 years old who received the YFV17D yellow fever vaccine. The CDR3 runs from the conserved cysteine through the conserved F or W. Fields, in order: V gene, D gene, J gene, clone size, CDR3 DNA, CDR3 protein. The D gene is left open where the match is weak. Size is omitted from some rows. Given values are once, few, many or a class for expanded clones.

V gene: TRBV7-3
D gene: TRBD2
J gene: TRBJ2-5
clone size: many
CDR3 DNA: TGTGCCAGCAGCTTGGGACTAGCGGGGCAAGAGACCCAGTACTTC
CDR3 protein: CASSLGLAGQETQYF

V gene: TRBV27
D gene: -
J gene: TRBJ2-7
clone size: many
CDR3 DNA: TGTGCCAGCAGTTTCTATGGGGACGACGAGCAGTACTTC
CDR3 protein: CASSFYGDDEQYF

V gene: TRBV7-2
D gene: -
J gene: TRBJ1-2
clone size: few
CDR3 DNA: TGTGCCAGCAGCTTAGGAGGGGCCTATGGCTACACCTTC
CDR3 protein: CASSLGGAYGYTF

V gene: TRBV3-1
D gene: -
J gene: TRBJ2-1
clone size: many
CDR3 DNA: TGTGCCAGCAGCCGGAATACAGGGAATGAGCAGTTCTTC
CDR3 protein: CASSRNTGNEQFF

V gene: TRBV5-1
D gene: -
J gene: TRBJ2-1
clone size: many
CDR3 DNA: TGCGCCAGCAGCTTGCTTGGCGGGTGGGCCAAACAGAATGAGCAGTTCTTC
CDR3 protein: CASSLLGGWAKQNEQFF

V gene: TRBV5-1
D gene: TRBD1
J gene: TRBJ1-2
clone size: few
CDR3 DNA: TGCGCCAGCAGCCCCGACAGGGCGAATGGCTACACCTTC
CDR3 protein: CASSPDRANGYTF

V gene: TRBV7-2
D gene: -
J gene: TRBJ1-1
clone size: many
CDR3 DNA: TGTGCCAGCGGCCTCGAACAGGGAAACACTGAAGCTTTCTTT
CDR3 protein: CASGLEQGNTEAFF

V gene: TRBV6-5
D gene: -
J gene: TRBJ2-3
clone size: many
CDR3 DNA: TGTGCCAGCAGTTACTCGCTCTGGGACACTAGCACAGATACGCAGTATTTT
CDR3 protein: CASSYSLWDTSTDTQYF

V gene: TRBV5-1
D gene: -
J gene: TRBJ2-1
clone size: -
CDR3 DNA: TGCGCCAGCAGCTTGGGACAGGCAGAGGGTGAGCAGTTCTTC
CDR3 protein: CASSLGQAEGEQFF

V gene: TRBV6-1
D gene: TRBD1
J gene: TRBJ1-2
clone size: -
CDR3 DNA: TGTGCCAGCAGTGAGGGGACAGGGGTCTTC
CDR3 protein: CASSEGTGVF

V gene: TRBV12-3/TRBV12-4
D gene: -
J gene: TRBJ2-2
clone size: many
CDR3 DNA: TGTGCCAGCAGTTTACGCCAGGTGAACACCGGGGAGCTGTTTTTT
CDR3 protein: CASSLRQVNTGELFF

V gene: TRBV5-1
D gene: -
J gene: TRBJ1-6
clone size: many
CDR3 DNA: TGCGCCAGCAGAAACCTCGGGAATAATTCACCCCTCCACTTT
CDR3 protein: CASRNLGNNSPLHF

V gene: TRBV6-5
D gene: -
J gene: TRBJ2-7
clone size: many
CDR3 DNA: TGTGCCAGCAGTTACGGGGAGGCGAGCGAGCAGTACTTC
CDR3 protein: CASSYGEASEQYF

V gene: TRBV7-6
D gene: -
J gene: TRBJ2-7
clone size: few
CDR3 DNA: TGTGCCAGCACCGATACGGGGAGCGAGCAGTACTTC
CDR3 protein: CASTDTGSEQYF

V gene: TRBV9
D gene: TRBD2
J gene: TRBJ2-3
clone size: many
CDR3 DNA: TGTGCCAGCAGCGTAGCGGGGGGGCCCACAGATACGCAGTATTTT
CDR3 protein: CASSVAGGPTDTQYF

V gene: TRBV28
D gene: TRBD1
J gene: TRBJ2-3
clone size: many
CDR3 DNA: TGTGCCAGCAGTTTGGCGGGACAGGGCGGGGATACGCAGTATTTT
CDR3 protein: CASSLAGQGGDTQYF

V gene: TRBV7-9
D gene: -
J gene: TRBJ2-2
clone size: -
CDR3 DNA: TGTGCCAGCAGCTTAGGTTTGGGGAATGGGCCGAACACCGGGGAGCTGTTTTTT
CDR3 protein: CASSLGLGNGPNTGELFF

V gene: TRBV29-1
D gene: -
J gene: TRBJ1-4
clone size: many
CDR3 DNA: TGCAGCGTTGAAGATGTGATAAGCTGTTCGGGGGGAGAAGAAAAACTGTTTTTT
CDR3 protein: CSVEDVISCSGGEEKLFF

V gene: TRBV4-1
D gene: -
J gene: TRBJ1-2
clone size: -
CDR3 DNA: TGCGCCAGCAGCCTTGCAATGGACAGTGACTATGGCTACACCTTC
CDR3 protein: CASSLAMDSDYGYTF

V gene: TRBV7-9
D gene: TRBD1
J gene: TRBJ2-5
clone size: -
CDR3 DNA: TGTGCCAGCAGCTCCCAAAAGCAGGGGGCCTTGGAGACCCAGTACTTC
CDR3 protein: CASSSQKQGALETQYF